The rows below give T cell receptor beta chains drawn from one sample of a study of T cells in tumors after PD-1 blockade. The table came from immunoSEQ multiplex PCR; TCRdb's copy has only in-frame clones and leaves some out. The data contain 7,000 to 9,500 clones, around 69% of them singletons. The input for sequencing was tumor tissue, taken after anti-PD-1 treatment. The receptor source for this set is a human donor with basal cell carcinoma. Each CDR3 is given with its conserved first and last residue. Each record gives: J gene, clone size, CDR3 length, V gene, D gene, CDR3 protein, CDR3 DNA. A D gene is named only where the DNA matches it firmly. Only part of the rows carry a size: once, few, many, or a class if the clone is expanded.

j_call: TRBJ2-3; clone_size: -; cdr3_length: 17; v_call: TRBV5-1; d_call: TRBD2; cdr3_aa: CASSLPSSGVWTDTQYF; cdr3_nt: TGCGCCAGCAGCCTGCCCAGTAGCGGGGTTTGGACAGATACGCAGTATTTT
j_call: TRBJ2-2; clone_size: large; cdr3_length: 14; v_call: TRBV5-5; d_call: -; cdr3_aa: CASSSGPNTGELFF; cdr3_nt: TGTGCCAGCAGCTCCGGACCGAACACCGGGGAGCTGTTTTTT
j_call: TRBJ2-2; clone_size: -; cdr3_length: 15; v_call: TRBV9; d_call: -; cdr3_aa: CASSPYTANTGELFF; cdr3_nt: TGTGCCAGCAGCCCCTACACCGCGAACACCGGGGAGCTGTTTTTT
j_call: TRBJ2-2; clone_size: -; cdr3_length: 17; v_call: TRBV5-4; d_call: TRBD2; cdr3_aa: CASSHPGLAGVTGELFF; cdr3_nt: TGTGCCAGCAGCCACCCCGGACTAGCGGGAGTCACCGGGGAGCTGTTTTTT
j_call: TRBJ2-5; clone_size: -; cdr3_length: 15; v_call: TRBV6-2/TRBV6-3; d_call: TRBD2; cdr3_aa: CASSYSRSLAGAQYF; cdr3_nt: TGTGCCAGCAGTTACTCGAGGAGCCTCGCGGGGGCCCAGTACTTC
j_call: TRBJ2-1; clone_size: -; cdr3_length: 18; v_call: TRBV5-4; d_call: TRBD2; cdr3_aa: CASSLGGLGKSSYNEQFF; cdr3_nt: TGTGCCAGCAGCTTGGGGGGACTAGGAAAGAGCTCCTACAATGAGCAGTTCTTC
j_call: TRBJ2-3; clone_size: medium-sized; cdr3_length: 13; v_call: TRBV19; d_call: TRBD2; cdr3_aa: CASRRLASDTQYF; cdr3_nt: TGTGCCAGTAGACGACTAGCTTCAGATACGCAGTATTTT
j_call: TRBJ1-4; clone_size: -; cdr3_length: 14; v_call: TRBV18; d_call: TRBD1; cdr3_aa: CASSRGGLDEKLFF; cdr3_nt: TGTGCCAGCTCCCGAGGGGGCTTGGATGAAAAACTGTTTTTT
j_call: TRBJ2-2; clone_size: -; cdr3_length: 16; v_call: TRBV6-1; d_call: -; cdr3_aa: CASSARIAASTGELFF; cdr3_nt: TGTGCCAGCAGTGCCAGAATAGCGGCTAGCACCGGGGAGCTGTTTTTT
j_call: TRBJ2-2; clone_size: -; cdr3_length: 15; v_call: TRBV6-4; d_call: TRBD2; cdr3_aa: CASSPLAGGTGELFF; cdr3_nt: TGTGCCAGCAGTCCACTAGCGGGAGGGACCGGGGAGCTGTTTTTT
j_call: TRBJ1-2; clone_size: few; cdr3_length: 14; v_call: TRBV6-2/TRBV6-3; d_call: TRBD1; cdr3_aa: CASSKDRGPYGYTF; cdr3_nt: TGTGCCAGCAGTAAGGACAGGGGTCCCTATGGCTACACCTTC
j_call: TRBJ2-3; clone_size: once; cdr3_length: 13; v_call: TRBV4-1; d_call: -; cdr3_aa: CASSQESTDTQYF; cdr3_nt: TGCGCCAGCAGCCAAGAATCCACAGATACGCAGTATTTT
j_call: TRBJ1-1; clone_size: medium-sized; cdr3_length: 14; v_call: TRBV6-6; d_call: -; cdr3_aa: CASSHQLQNTEAFF; cdr3_nt: TGTGCCAGCAGTCACCAATTACAGAACACTGAAGCTTTCTTT
j_call: TRBJ2-3; clone_size: -; cdr3_length: 16; v_call: TRBV7-9; d_call: -; cdr3_aa: CASRGTRGAITDTQYF; cdr3_nt: TGTGCCAGCAGGGGGACTCGCGGGGCAATCACAGATACGCAGTATTTT
j_call: TRBJ2-3; clone_size: -; cdr3_length: 15; v_call: TRBV7-9; d_call: -; cdr3_aa: CASSLYRSSTDTQYF; cdr3_nt: TGTGCCAGCAGCTTATACAGATCTAGCACAGATACGCAGTATTTT
j_call: TRBJ1-4; clone_size: -; cdr3_length: 18; v_call: TRBV4-1; d_call: TRBD1; cdr3_aa: CASSRTDRGYATNEKLFF; cdr3_nt: TGCGCCAGCAGCCGCACGGACAGGGGTTACGCAACTAATGAAAAACTGTTTTTT
j_call: TRBJ1-6; clone_size: -; cdr3_length: 15; v_call: TRBV7-9; d_call: -; cdr3_aa: CASSATGTAGSPLHF; cdr3_nt: TGTGCCAGCAGCGCGACCGGGACGGCGGGGTCACCCCTCCACTTT
j_call: TRBJ1-4; clone_size: -; cdr3_length: 14; v_call: TRBV6-1; d_call: -; cdr3_aa: CASSRGQVNEKLFF; cdr3_nt: TGTGCCAGCAGTCGGGGCCAAGTTAATGAAAAACTGTTTTTT
j_call: TRBJ2-5; clone_size: once; cdr3_length: 18; v_call: TRBV18; d_call: TRBD2; cdr3_aa: CASSPPKRTSGGEETQYF; cdr3_nt: TGTGCCAGCTCACCACCGAAGCGCACTAGCGGGGGGGAAGAGACCCAGTACTTC
j_call: TRBJ2-2; clone_size: -; cdr3_length: 16; v_call: TRBV7-2; d_call: -; cdr3_aa: CASSLAPGRVTGELFF; cdr3_nt: TGTGCCAGCAGCTTAGCGCCGGGGCGGGTCACCGGGGAGCTGTTTTTT
j_call: TRBJ2-7; clone_size: -; cdr3_length: 13; v_call: TRBV5-1; d_call: -; cdr3_aa: CASAQDNSYEQYF; cdr3_nt: TGCGCCAGCGCTCAGGACAACAGCTACGAGCAGTACTTC
j_call: TRBJ2-2; clone_size: -; cdr3_length: 14; v_call: TRBV6-5; d_call: -; cdr3_aa: CASRPPRGTGELFF; cdr3_nt: TGTGCCAGCAGACCTCCTAGAGGGACCGGGGAGCTGTTTTTT
j_call: TRBJ2-3; clone_size: -; cdr3_length: 13; v_call: TRBV7-9; d_call: -; cdr3_aa: CASSLTTTDTQYF; cdr3_nt: TGTGCCAGCAGCCTTACCACTACGGATACGCAGTATTTT
j_call: TRBJ1-5; clone_size: -; cdr3_length: 12; v_call: TRBV20-1; d_call: -; cdr3_aa: CSASRGNQPQHF; cdr3_nt: TGCAGTGCTAGTCGTGGGAATCAGCCCCAGCATTTT
j_call: TRBJ2-6; clone_size: -; cdr3_length: 15; v_call: TRBV6-2/TRBV6-3; d_call: TRBD1; cdr3_aa: CASSTTGAGANVLTF; cdr3_nt: TGTGCCAGCAGTACGACAGGGGCCGGGGCCAACGTCCTGACTTTC
j_call: TRBJ2-5; clone_size: -; cdr3_length: 15; v_call: TRBV6-6; d_call: TRBD1; cdr3_aa: CASSYGRQGEETQYF; cdr3_nt: TGTGCCAGCAGTTACGGGCGACAGGGAGAAGAGACCCAGTACTTC
j_call: TRBJ2-3; clone_size: -; cdr3_length: 15; v_call: TRBV25-1; d_call: TRBD2; cdr3_aa: CASNGGGSRTDTQYF; cdr3_nt: TGTGCCAGTAACGGGGGGGGGAGTCGCACAGATACGCAGTATTTT
j_call: TRBJ2-5; clone_size: few; cdr3_length: 14; v_call: TRBV9; d_call: -; cdr3_aa: CASSVSTGQETQYF; cdr3_nt: TGTGCCAGCAGCGTTTCGACGGGCCAAGAGACCCAGTACTTC
j_call: TRBJ2-2; clone_size: -; cdr3_length: 13; v_call: TRBV5-6; d_call: TRBD1; cdr3_aa: CASSGQGFGELFF; cdr3_nt: TGTGCCAGCAGCGGACAGGGCTTCGGGGAGCTGTTTTTT
j_call: TRBJ2-7; clone_size: -; cdr3_length: 14; v_call: TRBV5-1; d_call: TRBD2; cdr3_aa: CASHPGGDPYEQYF; cdr3_nt: TGCGCCAGCCACCCGGGGGGGGATCCCTACGAGCAGTACTTC
j_call: TRBJ2-1; clone_size: -; cdr3_length: 15; v_call: TRBV11-3; d_call: TRBD2; cdr3_aa: CASSSSSGRETEQFF; cdr3_nt: TGTGCCAGCAGCTCTTCTAGCGGGAGGGAGACTGAGCAGTTCTTC
j_call: TRBJ2-6; clone_size: few; cdr3_length: 16; v_call: TRBV30; d_call: -; cdr3_aa: CAWSRRPFSGANVLTF; cdr3_nt: TGTGCCTGGAGTCGACGTCCCTTCTCTGGGGCCAACGTCCTGACTTTC
j_call: TRBJ2-1; clone_size: -; cdr3_length: 11; v_call: TRBV24-1; d_call: -; cdr3_aa: CATSLGREQFF; cdr3_nt: TGTGCCACCAGTTTGGGGCGGGAGCAGTTCTTC
j_call: TRBJ1-4; clone_size: -; cdr3_length: 17; v_call: TRBV19; d_call: -; cdr3_aa: CASTPQGGAQFNEKLFF; cdr3_nt: TGTGCCAGTACTCCGCAGGGTGGGGCCCAATTTAATGAAAAACTGTTTTTT
j_call: TRBJ1-5; clone_size: -; cdr3_length: 14; v_call: TRBV3-1/TRBV3-2; d_call: -; cdr3_aa: CASSQAGSNQPQHF; cdr3_nt: TGTGCCAGCAGCCAAGCGGGGAGCAATCAGCCCCAGCATTTT
j_call: TRBJ2-7; clone_size: -; cdr3_length: 11; v_call: TRBV5-1; d_call: -; cdr3_aa: CASSLAYEQYF; cdr3_nt: TGCGCCAGCAGCTTGGCTTACGAGCAGTACTTC
j_call: TRBJ1-1; clone_size: few; cdr3_length: 14; v_call: TRBV7-9; d_call: -; cdr3_aa: CASSPDSRYTEAFF; cdr3_nt: TGTGCCAGCAGCCCTGACAGTCGATACACTGAAGCTTTCTTT
j_call: TRBJ2-5; clone_size: -; cdr3_length: 14; v_call: TRBV27; d_call: TRBD1; cdr3_aa: CASSPWTGQETQYF; cdr3_nt: TGTGCCAGCAGTCCGTGGACAGGGCAAGAGACCCAGTACTTC
j_call: TRBJ2-7; clone_size: -; cdr3_length: 15; v_call: TRBV5-4; d_call: TRBD1; cdr3_aa: CASSAGQGASYEQYF; cdr3_nt: TGTGCCAGCAGCGCGGGACAGGGGGCCTCCTACGAGCAGTACTTC
j_call: TRBJ2-7; clone_size: few; cdr3_length: 12; v_call: TRBV4-1; d_call: -; cdr3_aa: CASGLGPYEQYF; cdr3_nt: TGCGCCAGCGGATTAGGGCCCTACGAGCAGTACTTC
j_call: TRBJ2-3; clone_size: -; cdr3_length: 14; v_call: TRBV29-1; d_call: TRBD2; cdr3_aa: CSVGRGGATDTQYF; cdr3_nt: TGCAGCGTTGGGCGGGGGGGGGCTACAGATACGCAGTATTTT
j_call: TRBJ2-1; clone_size: -; cdr3_length: 18; v_call: TRBV7-6; d_call: -; cdr3_aa: CASSQRRDTGDSYNEQFF; cdr3_nt: TGTGCCAGCAGCCAACGGCGGGACACAGGGGACTCCTACAATGAGCAGTTCTTC
j_call: TRBJ2-3; clone_size: once; cdr3_length: 16; v_call: TRBV18; d_call: -; cdr3_aa: CASSPAGERRTDTQYF; cdr3_nt: TGTGCCAGCTCACCAGCAGGGGAGCGGAGAACAGATACGCAGTATTTT
j_call: TRBJ2-2; clone_size: -; cdr3_length: 17; v_call: TRBV4-1; d_call: TRBD2; cdr3_aa: CASSNLAGGRNTGELFF; cdr3_nt: TGCGCCAGCAGCAATTTAGCGGGAGGGCGAAACACCGGGGAGCTGTTTTTT
j_call: TRBJ2-1; clone_size: -; cdr3_length: 14; v_call: TRBV2; d_call: -; cdr3_aa: CASSVGGGYNEQFF; cdr3_nt: TGTGCCAGCAGTGTTGGAGGGGGTTACAATGAGCAGTTCTTC
j_call: TRBJ2-2; clone_size: -; cdr3_length: 18; v_call: TRBV4-1; d_call: TRBD2; cdr3_aa: CASSQDRTGTRGTGELFF; cdr3_nt: TGCGCCAGCAGCCAAGATCGCACGGGGACTAGGGGCACCGGGGAGCTGTTTTTT
j_call: TRBJ2-1; clone_size: once; cdr3_length: 15; v_call: TRBV18; d_call: TRBD2; cdr3_aa: CASSPQAGVSNEQFF; cdr3_nt: TGTGCCAGCTCACCACAGGCGGGAGTCAGCAATGAGCAGTTCTTC
j_call: TRBJ2-2; clone_size: once; cdr3_length: 15; v_call: TRBV2; d_call: -; cdr3_aa: CASSDLGQNTGELFF; cdr3_nt: TGTGCCAGCAGTGATCTTGGGCAGAACACCGGGGAGCTGTTTTTT
j_call: TRBJ1-5; clone_size: -; cdr3_length: 14; v_call: TRBV6-2/TRBV6-3; d_call: TRBD1; cdr3_aa: CASSSTGTNQPQHF; cdr3_nt: TGTGCCAGCAGTTCGACAGGGACCAATCAGCCCCAGCATTTT
j_call: TRBJ2-4; clone_size: -; cdr3_length: 14; v_call: TRBV6-5; d_call: -; cdr3_aa: CASSYGGAKNIQYF; cdr3_nt: TGTGCCAGCAGTTATGGGGGGGCCAAAAACATTCAGTACTTC
j_call: TRBJ1-4; clone_size: -; cdr3_length: 15; v_call: TRBV5-5; d_call: TRBD1; cdr3_aa: CASSSQGASNEKLFF; cdr3_nt: TGTGCCAGCAGCTCTCAGGGGGCATCTAATGAAAAACTGTTTTTT
j_call: TRBJ1-5; clone_size: -; cdr3_length: 12; v_call: TRBV3-1/TRBV3-2; d_call: -; cdr3_aa: CASSQLNQPQHF; cdr3_nt: TGTGCCAGCAGCCAGCTCAATCAGCCCCAGCATTTT
j_call: TRBJ2-7; clone_size: -; cdr3_length: 11; v_call: TRBV20-1; d_call: -; cdr3_aa: CSAREGYEQYF; cdr3_nt: TGCAGTGCTAGGGAGGGGTACGAGCAGTACTTC
j_call: TRBJ2-7; clone_size: -; cdr3_length: 14; v_call: TRBV28; d_call: TRBD1; cdr3_aa: CASSVPGQGYEQYF; cdr3_nt: TGTGCCAGCAGTGTGCCGGGACAGGGATACGAGCAGTACTTC
j_call: TRBJ1-1; clone_size: -; cdr3_length: 13; v_call: TRBV7-6; d_call: TRBD1; cdr3_aa: CASSSRTGTEAFF; cdr3_nt: TGTGCCAGCAGCTCACGGACAGGGACTGAAGCTTTCTTT
j_call: TRBJ2-5; clone_size: -; cdr3_length: 15; v_call: TRBV2; d_call: -; cdr3_aa: CASSELVGIGETQYF; cdr3_nt: TGTGCCAGCAGTGAATTAGTTGGGATCGGGGAGACCCAGTACTTC
j_call: TRBJ2-3; clone_size: few; cdr3_length: 15; v_call: TRBV6-6; d_call: TRBD1; cdr3_aa: CASSPGQARGDTQYF; cdr3_nt: TGTGCCAGCAGCCCCGGACAGGCTAGAGGGGATACGCAGTATTTT